This T cell receptor (beta chain) originates from a study of early T cells in non-severe SARS-CoV-2 infection. Across the whole study: Sequencing of unsorted whole blood was done on bulk RNA, leaving chains unpaired.

Per the germline V gene, CDR1 is LGHNT and CDR2 is FRNRAP. This CDR3 has 15 amino acids. Trimming removed 4 bases from V and 7 bases from J, with 17 bases in between. TCRdb recomputed calls from the 5' RACE reads with MiXCR, one row per CDR3 protein. Here the sample spans roughly 50,000 distinct CDR3 sequences, around 8% being singletons. The clonotype originates from an adult who was a healthcare worker with PCR-confirmed SARS-CoV-2 infection or an uninfected control (not recorded which). The chain links TRBV12-5 to TRBJ2-1; a possible D gene is TRBD2 (5 bases). Sample: whole blood. DNA of the CDR3: TGTGCTAGTGGTTGGCTTACTAGTGAGCGGAATGAGCAGTTCTTC. Translating gives CASGWLTSERNEQFF. The full variable domain, with the rest looked up from reference TRBV12-5 and TRBJ2-1, is DARVTQTPRHKVTEMGQEVTMRCQPILGHNTVFWYRQTMMQGLELLAYFRNRAPLDDSGMPKDRFSAEMPDATLATLKIQPSEPRDSAVYFCASGWLTSERNEQFFGPGTRLTVL.